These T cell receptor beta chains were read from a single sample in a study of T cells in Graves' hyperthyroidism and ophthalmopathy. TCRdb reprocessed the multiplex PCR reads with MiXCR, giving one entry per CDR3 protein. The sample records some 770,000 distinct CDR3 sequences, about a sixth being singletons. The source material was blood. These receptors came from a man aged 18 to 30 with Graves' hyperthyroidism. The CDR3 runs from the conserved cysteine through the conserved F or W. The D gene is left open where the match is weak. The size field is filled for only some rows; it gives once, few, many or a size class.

CDR3 DNA: TGCGCCAGCAGCGAAGGACTAGCGGGGAGGGAGCAGTACTTC; CDR3 protein: CASSEGLAGREQYF; D gene: TRBD2; J gene: TRBJ2-7; clone size: many; V gene: TRBV5-1
CDR3 DNA: TGTGCCAGCAGCTGGGGGATGGGGCGAGTTGAAGCTTTCTTT; CDR3 protein: CASSWGMGRVEAFF; D gene: .; J gene: TRBJ1-1; clone size: few; V gene: TRBV12-3/TRBV12-4
CDR3 DNA: TGTGCCAGCTCACCGTCTTGGAACAATGAGCAGTTCTTC; CDR3 protein: CASSPSWNNEQFF; D gene: .; J gene: TRBJ2-1; clone size: .; V gene: TRBV18
CDR3 DNA: TGTGCCAGCAGCCCCAGGACTAGAGGGCTTACAACAGATACGCAGTATTTT; CDR3 protein: CASSPRTRGLTTDTQYF; D gene: TRBD2; J gene: TRBJ2-3; clone size: many; V gene: TRBV11-2
CDR3 DNA: TGTGCCTGGTTCGCCGCCCCGGGGGTCAACACTGAAGCTTTCTTT; CDR3 protein: CAWFAAPGVNTEAFF; D gene: .; J gene: TRBJ1-1; clone size: few; V gene: TRBV30
CDR3 DNA: TGTGCCAGCAGCTCGGGACCCTCTGGAAACACCATATATTTT; CDR3 protein: CASSSGPSGNTIYF; D gene: .; J gene: TRBJ1-3; clone size: few; V gene: TRBV11-2
CDR3 DNA: TGTGCCAGCAGTGAAGCGCTAAAGTACAGCCTTAATCAGCCCCAGCATTTT; CDR3 protein: CASSEALKYSLNQPQHF; D gene: .; J gene: TRBJ1-5; clone size: many; V gene: TRBV2
CDR3 DNA: TGTGCCAGCAGCCGACTAGCGGGAGGGGGCAATGAGCAGTTCTTC; CDR3 protein: CASSRLAGGGNEQFF; D gene: TRBD2; J gene: TRBJ2-1; clone size: many; V gene: TRBV11-2
CDR3 DNA: TGTGCCAGCAGTCAGACTAGCGGGAGATACGAGCAGTACTTC; CDR3 protein: CASSQTSGRYEQYF; D gene: TRBD2; J gene: TRBJ2-7; clone size: many; V gene: TRBV2
CDR3 DNA: TGTGCCAGCAGCTTAATCGCGTACGGGGAGCTGTTTTTT; CDR3 protein: CASSLIAYGELFF; D gene: .; J gene: TRBJ2-2; clone size: .; V gene: TRBV7-3
CDR3 DNA: TGTGCCAGCTCACCGTTGAGCGTAGGAGGGAACACTGAAGCTTTCTTT; CDR3 protein: CASSPLSVGGNTEAFF; D gene: .; J gene: TRBJ1-1; clone size: many; V gene: TRBV18
CDR3 DNA: TGTGCCAGCAGTCCCCGAGGGGGAGCGCCCCTAGCCTACGAGCAGTACTTC; CDR3 protein: CASSPRGGAPLAYEQYF; D gene: .; J gene: TRBJ2-7; clone size: many; V gene: TRBV27
CDR3 DNA: TGTGCCAGCTCACCGTCGACAGCCTATGGCTACACCTTC; CDR3 protein: CASSPSTAYGYTF; D gene: .; J gene: TRBJ1-2; clone size: many; V gene: TRBV18
CDR3 DNA: TGTGCCAGCACACGGGACAGGGTCACTGAAAAACTGTTTTTT; CDR3 protein: CASTRDRVTEKLFF; D gene: TRBD1; J gene: TRBJ1-4; clone size: many; V gene: TRBV11-2
CDR3 DNA: TGTGCCAGCAGTTCCCTGCCCTCCGGGGTAGCCAAAAACATTCAGTACTTC; CDR3 protein: CASSSLPSGVAKNIQYF; D gene: .; J gene: TRBJ2-4; clone size: many; V gene: TRBV28
CDR3 DNA: TGTGCCAGCAGTCGGGGGGAATCAAACGAGCAGTACTTC; CDR3 protein: CASSRGESNEQYF; D gene: TRBD2; J gene: TRBJ2-7; clone size: many; V gene: TRBV28
CDR3 DNA: TGTGCCAGTAATGGAGGGGGAGGACAAGAGACCCAGTACTTC; CDR3 protein: CASNGGGGQETQYF; D gene: .; J gene: TRBJ2-5; clone size: few; V gene: TRBV19
CDR3 DNA: TGTGCCAGCAGTCCCCCGGCAGGGGGATCCTACGATGAGCAGTTCTTC; CDR3 protein: CASSPPAGGSYDEQFF; D gene: TRBD1; J gene: TRBJ2-1; clone size: many; V gene: TRBV28
CDR3 DNA: TGTGCCAGCAGCTTGAGGCGGACCACAGATACGCAGTATTTT; CDR3 protein: CASSLRRTTDTQYF; D gene: .; J gene: TRBJ2-3; clone size: many; V gene: TRBV11-2
CDR3 DNA: TGTGCCAGCAGCTCGCCGGACAGGGGTTACTCTGGGGCCAACGTCCTGACTTTC; CDR3 protein: CASSSPDRGYSGANVLTF; D gene: TRBD1; J gene: TRBJ2-6; clone size: many; V gene: TRBV7-9
CDR3 DNA: TGTGCCGGGACAGGGGAAAAACTGTTTTTT; CDR3 protein: CAGTGEKLFF; D gene: TRBD1; J gene: TRBJ1-4; clone size: few; V gene: TRBV2
CDR3 DNA: TGTGCCAGCAGCTCACCCGGCGGGAGTAGCACAGATACGCAGTATTTT; CDR3 protein: CASSSPGGSSTDTQYF; D gene: TRBD2; J gene: TRBJ2-3; clone size: few; V gene: TRBV7-9
CDR3 DNA: TGCAGCGGCCGGGGGGGCGGCTCCTACGAGCAGTACTTC; CDR3 protein: CSGRGGGSYEQYF; D gene: TRBD2; J gene: TRBJ2-7; clone size: few; V gene: TRBV20-1
CDR3 DNA: TGCAGCGTGTCCGGGACAGGGGGAGGCAATGAGCAGTTCTTC; CDR3 protein: CSVSGTGGGNEQFF; D gene: TRBD1; J gene: TRBJ2-1; clone size: many; V gene: TRBV29-1
CDR3 DNA: TGTGCCAGCAGCCAAGATGGGACAGTCACTGAAGCTTTCTTT; CDR3 protein: CASSQDGTVTEAFF; D gene: TRBD1; J gene: TRBJ1-1; clone size: few; V gene: TRBV3-1
CDR3 DNA: TGTGCCAGCAGCGGGCGGACAGGCCCCGGGGTTGACGAGCAGTACTTC; CDR3 protein: CASSGRTGPGVDEQYF; D gene: TRBD1; J gene: TRBJ2-7; clone size: many; V gene: TRBV4-2
CDR3 DNA: TGCAGTGCTAGTGAGCGGTTAGGGGGGGCCCAAGAGACCCAGTACTTC; CDR3 protein: CSASERLGGAQETQYF; D gene: .; J gene: TRBJ2-5; clone size: many; V gene: TRBV20-1
CDR3 DNA: TGCGCCAGCAGTTTTTCTAGCGGGGGTACAAACACCGGGGAGCTGTTTTTT; CDR3 protein: CASSFSSGGTNTGELFF; D gene: TRBD2; J gene: TRBJ2-2; clone size: .; V gene: TRBV5-1
CDR3 DNA: TGTGCCTGGAGTGTAGGTACCCAGCCCCAGCATTTT; CDR3 protein: CAWSVGTQPQHF; D gene: .; J gene: TRBJ1-5; clone size: many; V gene: TRBV30
CDR3 DNA: TGTGCCAGCAGCCCCTGGGTAGCGGGAGTGACGAATGAGCAGTTCTTC; CDR3 protein: CASSPWVAGVTNEQFF; D gene: TRBD2; J gene: TRBJ2-1; clone size: .; V gene: TRBV6-1
CDR3 DNA: TGTGCCAGCAGCTTGGGCCGCGGATCCTACGAGCAGTACTTC; CDR3 protein: CASSLGRGSYEQYF; D gene: .; J gene: TRBJ2-7; clone size: many; V gene: TRBV7-9
CDR3 DNA: TGTGCCAGCAGCTTGGGGACAGGGGATGGCACTAGCGGGAGGGCCTACGAGCAGTACTTC; CDR3 protein: CASSLGTGDGTSGRAYEQYF; D gene: TRBD2; J gene: TRBJ2-7; clone size: many; V gene: TRBV7-4
CDR3 DNA: TGTGCCAGCAGCCACCAGGTCGCCTCCTCCTACGAGCAGTACTTC; CDR3 protein: CASSHQVASSYEQYF; D gene: .; J gene: TRBJ2-7; clone size: many; V gene: TRBV11-2
CDR3 DNA: TGTGCCAGTAGTATAGGAGGCCGCGGGGAGACCCAGTACTTC; CDR3 protein: CASSIGGRGETQYF; D gene: .; J gene: TRBJ2-5; clone size: many; V gene: TRBV19
CDR3 DNA: TGTGCCAGCAGCCGCGGGGCCTTCTACGAGCAGTACTTC; CDR3 protein: CASSRGAFYEQYF; D gene: .; J gene: TRBJ2-7; clone size: few; V gene: TRBV3-2
CDR3 DNA: TGTGCCAGCAGTTTTGGGGAGGCGTACCAAGAGACCCAGTACTTC; CDR3 protein: CASSFGEAYQETQYF; D gene: .; J gene: TRBJ2-5; clone size: many; V gene: TRBV28
CDR3 DNA: TGTGCCAGCTCACCGACGACAGGGGGTAGCTACGAGCAGTACTTC; CDR3 protein: CASSPTTGGSYEQYF; D gene: TRBD1; J gene: TRBJ2-7; clone size: many; V gene: TRBV18
CDR3 DNA: TGTGCCAGCACCCCGGGACAATCTGGGGGCTACACCTTC; CDR3 protein: CASTPGQSGGYTF; D gene: .; J gene: TRBJ1-2; clone size: few; V gene: TRBV6-1
CDR3 DNA: TGTGCCAGCAGCCCTGGGACCAGCACCGAGCAGTACTTC; CDR3 protein: CASSPGTSTEQYF; D gene: .; J gene: TRBJ2-7; clone size: many; V gene: TRBV7-3
CDR3 DNA: TGTGCCAGCAGCCTTCTACAGCAGTACCAAGAGACCCAGTACTTC; CDR3 protein: CASSLLQQYQETQYF; D gene: .; J gene: TRBJ2-5; clone size: many; V gene: TRBV14
CDR3 DNA: TGTGCCAGCAGTCGACAGGGTCCCTACGAGCAGTACTTC; CDR3 protein: CASSRQGPYEQYF; D gene: TRBD1; J gene: TRBJ2-7; clone size: many; V gene: TRBV28
CDR3 DNA: TGTGCCAGCAGCCGGACTGGACAACGGGTGCTCCAAGAGACCCAGTACTTC; CDR3 protein: CASSRTGQRVLQETQYF; D gene: .; J gene: TRBJ2-5; clone size: .; V gene: TRBV6-2/TRBV6-3
CDR3 DNA: TGTGCCTGGAGTTGGGACACCTACTCCTACGAGCAGTACTTC; CDR3 protein: CAWSWDTYSYEQYF; D gene: .; J gene: TRBJ2-7; clone size: .; V gene: TRBV30